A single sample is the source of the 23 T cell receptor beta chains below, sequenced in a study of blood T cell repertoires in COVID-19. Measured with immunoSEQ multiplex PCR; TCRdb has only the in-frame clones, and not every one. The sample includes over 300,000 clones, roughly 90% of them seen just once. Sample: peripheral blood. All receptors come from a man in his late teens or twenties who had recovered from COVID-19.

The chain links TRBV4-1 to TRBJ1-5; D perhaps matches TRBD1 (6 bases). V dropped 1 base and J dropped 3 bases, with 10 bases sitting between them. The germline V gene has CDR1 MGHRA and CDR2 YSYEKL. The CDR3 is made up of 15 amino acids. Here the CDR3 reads CASSQVQGNNQPQHF. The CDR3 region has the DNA TGCGCCAGCAGCCAAGTTCAGGGGAACAATCAGCCCCAGCATTTT.

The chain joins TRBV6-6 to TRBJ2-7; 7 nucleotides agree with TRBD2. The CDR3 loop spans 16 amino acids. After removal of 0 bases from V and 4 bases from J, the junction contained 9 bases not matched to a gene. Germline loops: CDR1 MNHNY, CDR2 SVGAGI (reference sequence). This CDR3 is CASSYSIEGGPYEQYF. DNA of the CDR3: TGTGCCAGCAGTTACTCGATAGAGGGAGGGCCGTACGAGCAGTACTTC.

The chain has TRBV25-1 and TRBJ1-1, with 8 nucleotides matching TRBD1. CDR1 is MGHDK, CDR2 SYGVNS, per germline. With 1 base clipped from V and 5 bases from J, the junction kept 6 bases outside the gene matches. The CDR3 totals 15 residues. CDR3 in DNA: TGTGCCAGCAGTGAATCCGGGACAGGTGGTACTGAAGCTTTCTTT. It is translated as CASSESGTGGTEAFF.

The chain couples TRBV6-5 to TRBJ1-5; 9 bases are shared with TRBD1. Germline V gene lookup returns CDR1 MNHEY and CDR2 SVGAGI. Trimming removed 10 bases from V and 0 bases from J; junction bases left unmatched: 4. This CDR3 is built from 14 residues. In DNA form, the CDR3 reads TGTGCCACGCGACAGGGGGATAGCAATCAGCCCCAGCATTTT. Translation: CATRQGDSNQPQHF.

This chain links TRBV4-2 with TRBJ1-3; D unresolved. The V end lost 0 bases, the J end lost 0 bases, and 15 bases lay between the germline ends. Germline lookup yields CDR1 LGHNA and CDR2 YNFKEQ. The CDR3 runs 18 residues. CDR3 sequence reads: CASSQDWASSPSGNTIYF. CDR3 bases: TGTGCCAGCAGCCAAGATTGGGCATCCTCCCCCTCTGGAAACACCATATATTTT.

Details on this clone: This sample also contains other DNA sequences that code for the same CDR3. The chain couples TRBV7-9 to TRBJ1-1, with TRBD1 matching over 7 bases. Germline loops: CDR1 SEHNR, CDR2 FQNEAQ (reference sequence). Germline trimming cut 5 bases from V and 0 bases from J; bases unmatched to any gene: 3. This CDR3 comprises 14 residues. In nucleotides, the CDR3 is TGTGCCAGCAGCGTGCAGGGGGTGAACACTGAAGCTTTCTTT. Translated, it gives CASSVQGVNTEAFF.

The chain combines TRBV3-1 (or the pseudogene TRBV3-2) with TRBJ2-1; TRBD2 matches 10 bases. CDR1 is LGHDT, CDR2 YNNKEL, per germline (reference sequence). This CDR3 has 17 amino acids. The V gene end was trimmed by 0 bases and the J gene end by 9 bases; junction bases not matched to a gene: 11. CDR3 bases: TGTGCCAGCAGCCAAGATTATCGGCTAGCGGGAGATCTTGAGCAGTTCTTC. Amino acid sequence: CASSQDYRLAGDLEQFF.

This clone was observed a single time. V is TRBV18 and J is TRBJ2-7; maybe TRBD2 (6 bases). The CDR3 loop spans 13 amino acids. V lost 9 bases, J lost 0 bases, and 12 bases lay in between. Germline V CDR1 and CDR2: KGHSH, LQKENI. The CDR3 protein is CASGVGSSYEQYF. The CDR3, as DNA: TGTGCCAGTGGAGTCGGGAGCTCCTACGAGCAGTACTTC.

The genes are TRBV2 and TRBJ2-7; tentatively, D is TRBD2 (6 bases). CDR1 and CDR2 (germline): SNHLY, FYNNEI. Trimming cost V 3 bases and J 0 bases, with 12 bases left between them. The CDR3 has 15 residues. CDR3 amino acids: CASSDLAASSYEQYF. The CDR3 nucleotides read TGTGCCAGCAGTGACTTAGCGGCGAGCTCCTACGAGCAGTACTTC.

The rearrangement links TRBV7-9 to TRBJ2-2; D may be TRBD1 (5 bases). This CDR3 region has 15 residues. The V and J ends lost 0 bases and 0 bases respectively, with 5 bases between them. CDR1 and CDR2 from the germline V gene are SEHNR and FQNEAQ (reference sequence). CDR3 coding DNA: TGTGCCAGCAGCTTAGCCAGGGCGAACACCGGGGAGCTGTTTTTT. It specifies CASSLARANTGELFF.

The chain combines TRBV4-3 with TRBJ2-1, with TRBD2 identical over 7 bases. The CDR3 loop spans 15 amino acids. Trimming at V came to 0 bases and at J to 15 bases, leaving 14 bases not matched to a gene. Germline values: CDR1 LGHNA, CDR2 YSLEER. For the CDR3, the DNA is TGCGCCAGCAGCCAAGACTGGGGGGGGTCCTCATGGCGGTTCTTC. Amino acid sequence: CASSQDWGGSSWRFF.

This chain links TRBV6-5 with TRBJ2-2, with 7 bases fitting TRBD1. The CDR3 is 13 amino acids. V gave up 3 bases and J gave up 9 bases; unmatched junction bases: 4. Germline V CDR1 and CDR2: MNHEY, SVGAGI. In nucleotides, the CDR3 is TGTGCCAGCAGTTATTCGACAGGGAGGGAGCTGTTTTTT. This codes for CASSYSTGRELFF.

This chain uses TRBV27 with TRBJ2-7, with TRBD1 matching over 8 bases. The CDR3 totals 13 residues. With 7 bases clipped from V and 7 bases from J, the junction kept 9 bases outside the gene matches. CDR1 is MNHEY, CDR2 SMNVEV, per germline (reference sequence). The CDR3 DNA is TGTGCCAGCACCCCCCAAGGGACAGGTGAGCAGTACTTC. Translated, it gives CASTPQGTGEQYF.

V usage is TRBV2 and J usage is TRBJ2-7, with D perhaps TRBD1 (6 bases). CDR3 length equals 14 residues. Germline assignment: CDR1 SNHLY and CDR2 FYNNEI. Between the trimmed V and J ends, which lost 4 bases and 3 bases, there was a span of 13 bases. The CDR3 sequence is CASSGVGHSYEQYF. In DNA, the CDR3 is TGTGCCAGCAGTGGTGTGGGACATAGCTACGAGCAGTACTTC. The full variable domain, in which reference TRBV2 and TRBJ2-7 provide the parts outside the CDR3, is EPEVTQTPSHQVTQMGQEVILRCVPISNHLYFYWYRQILGQKVEFLVSFYNNEISEKSEIFDDQFSVERPDGSNFTLKIRSTKLEDSAMYFCASSGVGHSYEQYFGPGTRLTVT.

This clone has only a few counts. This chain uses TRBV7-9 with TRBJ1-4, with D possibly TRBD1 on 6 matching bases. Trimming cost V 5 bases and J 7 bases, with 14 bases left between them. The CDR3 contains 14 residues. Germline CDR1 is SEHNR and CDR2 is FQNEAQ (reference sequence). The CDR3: CASSPTGLGEKLFF. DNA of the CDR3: TGTGCCAGCAGCCCCACAGGGTTAGGTGAAAAACTGTTTTTT.

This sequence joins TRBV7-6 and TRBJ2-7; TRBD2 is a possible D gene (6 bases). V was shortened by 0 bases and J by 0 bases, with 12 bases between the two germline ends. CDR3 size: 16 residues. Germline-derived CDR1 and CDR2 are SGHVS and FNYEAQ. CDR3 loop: CASSLAAEGNSYEQYF. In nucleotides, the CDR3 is TGTGCCAGCAGCTTAGCGGCGGAGGGGAACTCCTACGAGCAGTACTTC.

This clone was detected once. CDR3 nucleotide sequence: TGTGCCAGCAGTTACTCATACAACAGGGGATACGAGCAGTACTTC. Translated, it gives CASSYSYNRGYEQYF. The chain uses TRBV6-2 or TRBV6-3 and TRBJ2-7; TRBD1 matches 7 bases. The germline V gene has CDR1 MNHEY and CDR2 SVGEGT. With 0 bases clipped from V and 4 bases from J, the junction kept 6 bases outside the gene matches. The CDR3 contains 15 residues.

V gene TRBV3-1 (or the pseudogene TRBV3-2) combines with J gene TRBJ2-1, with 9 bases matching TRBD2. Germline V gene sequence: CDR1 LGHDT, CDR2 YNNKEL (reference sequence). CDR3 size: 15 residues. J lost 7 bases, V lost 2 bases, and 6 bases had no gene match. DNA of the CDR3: TGTGCCAGCAGCCAACGGGCGGGGGGGCTGAATGAGCAGTTCTTC. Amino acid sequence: CASSQRAGGLNEQFF.

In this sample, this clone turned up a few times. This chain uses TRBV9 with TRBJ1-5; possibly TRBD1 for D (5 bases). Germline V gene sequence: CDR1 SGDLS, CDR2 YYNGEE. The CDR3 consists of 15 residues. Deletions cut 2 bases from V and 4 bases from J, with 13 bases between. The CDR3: CASSVGWGVNQPQHF. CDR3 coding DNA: TGTGCCAGCAGCGTGGGTTGGGGGGTTAATCAGCCCCAGCATTTT.

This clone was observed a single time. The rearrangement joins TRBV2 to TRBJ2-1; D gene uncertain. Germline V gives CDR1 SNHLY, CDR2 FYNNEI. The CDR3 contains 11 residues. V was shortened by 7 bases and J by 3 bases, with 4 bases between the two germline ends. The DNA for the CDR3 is TGTGCCAGCAATAACTACAATGAGCAGTTCTTC. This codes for CASNNYNEQFF.

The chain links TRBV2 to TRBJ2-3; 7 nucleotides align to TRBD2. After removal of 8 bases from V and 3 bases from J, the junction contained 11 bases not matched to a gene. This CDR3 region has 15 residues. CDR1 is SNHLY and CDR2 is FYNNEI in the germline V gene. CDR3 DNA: TGTGCCAGCCCACGGGGGGAGGAGCTTACAGATACGCAGTATTTT. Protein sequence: CASPRGEELTDTQYF.

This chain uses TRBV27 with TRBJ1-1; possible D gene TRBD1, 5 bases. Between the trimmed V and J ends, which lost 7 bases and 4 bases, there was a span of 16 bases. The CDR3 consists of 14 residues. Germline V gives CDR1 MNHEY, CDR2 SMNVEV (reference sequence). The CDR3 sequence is CASNPGGGVTEAFF. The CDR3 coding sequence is TGTGCCAGCAACCCCGGGGGGGGAGTCACTGAAGCTTTCTTT.

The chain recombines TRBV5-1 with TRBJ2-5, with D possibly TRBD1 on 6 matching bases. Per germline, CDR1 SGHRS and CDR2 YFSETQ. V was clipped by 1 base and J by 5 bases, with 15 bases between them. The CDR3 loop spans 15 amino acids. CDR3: CASSLSAGAVETQYF. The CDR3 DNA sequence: TGCGCCAGCAGCTTGTCGGCAGGGGCAGTGGAGACCCAGTACTTC.